This is a list of T cell receptor beta chains from one sample in a study of blood T cell repertoires in COVID-19. Profiled with immunoSEQ multiplex PCR; TCRdb holds only in-frame clones, not every one. The sample lists 250,000 to 350,000 clones; approximately 86% were seen once. Material for sequencing was peripheral blood. All receptors come from a woman aged 45-59 years with active or convalescent COVID-19. The CDR3 runs from the conserved cysteine through the conserved F or W. A D gene is named only where the DNA matches it firmly. Rows give clone size only sometimes, using once, few, many, or a class for an expanded clone.

clone size,J gene,D gene,V gene,CDR3 protein,CDR3 DNA
-,TRBJ2-1,-,TRBV19,CASSIVTGSTYNEQFF,TGTGCCAGTAGTATAGTTACGGGGTCTACCTACAATGAGCAGTTCTTC
few,TRBJ1-5,-,TRBV29-1,CSAGDPAGQPQHF,TGCAGCGCCGGGGACCCAGCGGGTCAGCCCCAGCATTTT
-,TRBJ2-6,TRBD1,TRBV3-1/TRBV3-2,CASSQYRGFSGANVLTF,TGTGCCAGCAGCCAATACAGGGGCTTCTCTGGGGCCAACGTCCTGACTTTC
-,TRBJ2-1,-,TRBV19,CASRGVSHGRDGGNEQFF,TGTGCCAGTAGGGGGGTTTCCCACGGCAGGGACGGGGGCAATGAGCAGTTCTTC
-,TRBJ2-5,-,TRBV18,CASSRSGRPSGGTQYF,TGTGCCAGCTCCCGCTCGGGCAGGCCCTCCGGGGGAACCCAGTACTTC
-,TRBJ2-3,TRBD2,TRBV9,CASSLSRLAGGQLDTQYF,TGTGCCAGCAGCTTATCTCGACTAGCGGGAGGGCAATTAGATACGCAGTATTTT
-,TRBJ1-2,TRBD1,TRBV6-5,CASRPGQGAGGYTF,TGTGCCAGCAGGCCGGGACAGGGGGCGGGAGGCTACACCTTC
-,TRBJ2-7,TRBD1,TRBV2,CASRGDSSYEQYF,TGTGCCAGCAGAGGGGACAGCTCCTACGAGCAGTACTTC
-,TRBJ2-1,TRBD2,TRBV14,CASSMTQGLAGNPHQFF,TGTGCCAGCAGCATGACACAAGGACTAGCGGGAAACCCTCATCAGTTCTTC
-,TRBJ1-1,-,TRBV7-2,CASSLSSPTGGSRLF,TGTGCCAGCAGCTTAAGTTCCCCCACGGGGGGCTCGCGACTCTTT
-,TRBJ2-5,TRBD1,TRBV5-1,CASRETGERETQYF,TGCGCCAGCAGGGAGACAGGGGAGCGAGAGACCCAGTACTTC
few,TRBJ2-1,TRBD2,TRBV4-2,CASSQETLAGDNEQFF,TGTGCCAGCAGCCAAGAGACACTAGCGGGAGACAATGAGCAGTTCTTC
once,TRBJ1-1,-,TRBV7-8,CASSALRGTEAFF,TGTGCCAGCAGCGCCTTAAGAGGCACTGAAGCTTTCTTT
-,TRBJ1-5,-,TRBV2,CASSLNQPQHF,TGTGCCAGCAGTCTTAATCAGCCCCAGCATTTT